Listed below are T cell receptor beta chains from one sample, sequenced in a study of shared clonotypes between healthy human individuals. Profiling relied on immunoSEQ multiplex PCR, and the TCRdb table lists in-frame clones only, not all of them. This sample has roughly 2.4 million clones, with roughly 95% found just once. The sample comprised naive CD4+ T cells sorted from blood. Source of these receptors: a man younger than 35 in good health. Each CDR3 is given with its conserved first and last residue. D genes are given only for firm matches. Part of the rows lack a size; the others show once, few, many or a class for expanded clones.

J gene: TRBJ2-7; clone size: .; V gene: TRBV11-2; D gene: .; CDR3 protein: CASSLIAVTYEQYF; CDR3 DNA: TGTGCCAGCAGCTTGATAGCGGTGACCTACGAGCAGTACTTC
J gene: TRBJ2-5; clone size: .; V gene: TRBV11-2; D gene: TRBD2; CDR3 protein: CASSRPSGVETQYF; CDR3 DNA: TGTGCCAGCAGCCGCCCTAGCGGGGTAGAGACCCAGTACTTC
J gene: TRBJ2-6; clone size: .; V gene: TRBV4-2; D gene: .; CDR3 protein: CASSQDPVSGANVLTF; CDR3 DNA: TGTGCCAGCAGCCAAGATCCGGTCTCTGGGGCCAACGTCCTGACTTTC
J gene: TRBJ2-2; clone size: .; V gene: TRBV6-5; D gene: .; CDR3 protein: CASSYSTGGTGELFF; CDR3 DNA: TGTGCCAGCAGTTACTCGACAGGAGGTACCGGGGAGCTGTTTTTT
J gene: TRBJ2-7; clone size: .; V gene: TRBV28; D gene: TRBD1; CDR3 protein: CASSRTGSSSYEQYF; CDR3 DNA: TGTGCCAGCAGTAGGACAGGTTCGAGCTCCTACGAGCAGTACTTC
J gene: TRBJ1-6; clone size: .; V gene: TRBV6-5; D gene: TRBD1; CDR3 protein: CATRGARSSPLHF; CDR3 DNA: TGTGCCACCAGGGGGGCTAGGAGTTCACCCCTCCACTTT
J gene: TRBJ2-1; clone size: .; V gene: TRBV28; D gene: TRBD2; CDR3 protein: CATLPTSGGWDEQFF; CDR3 DNA: TGTGCCACCCTCCCGACTAGCGGGGGGTGGGATGAGCAGTTCTTC
J gene: TRBJ2-7; clone size: .; V gene: TRBV5-4; D gene: TRBD2; CDR3 protein: CASSSSGTSFHEQYF; CDR3 DNA: TGTGCCAGCAGCAGCTCCGGGACTAGCTTCCACGAGCAGTACTTC
J gene: TRBJ1-2; clone size: .; V gene: TRBV18; D gene: TRBD1; CDR3 protein: CASSLGQASGGYGYTF; CDR3 DNA: TGTGCCAGCTCACTCGGACAGGCCAGTGGTGGCTATGGCTACACCTTC
J gene: TRBJ1-1; clone size: .; V gene: TRBV5-1; D gene: .; CDR3 protein: CASSHGGEAFF; CDR3 DNA: TGCGCCAGCAGCCACGGTGGGGAAGCTTTCTTT
J gene: TRBJ2-7; clone size: .; V gene: TRBV30; D gene: .; CDR3 protein: CAWSGGPREQYF; CDR3 DNA: TGTGCCTGGAGTGGGGGACCTCGCGAGCAGTACTTC
J gene: TRBJ2-7; clone size: .; V gene: TRBV5-6; D gene: .; CDR3 protein: CASSDRTSPKQYF; CDR3 DNA: TGTGCCAGCAGCGACAGGACTAGTCCCAAGCAGTACTTC
J gene: TRBJ1-3; clone size: .; V gene: TRBV7-9; D gene: .; CDR3 protein: CAISGTGNTIYF; CDR3 DNA: TGTGCCATTAGTGGGACCGGAAACACCATATATTTT
J gene: TRBJ2-3; clone size: .; V gene: TRBV30; D gene: .; CDR3 protein: CAWSARRYSTDTQYF; CDR3 DNA: TGTGCCTGGAGTGCCCGTCGTTACAGCACAGATACGCAGTATTTT
J gene: TRBJ2-3; clone size: .; V gene: TRBV9; D gene: .; CDR3 protein: CASSAYYTDTQYF; CDR3 DNA: TGTGCCAGCAGCGCCTATTACACAGATACGCAGTATTTT
J gene: TRBJ2-7; clone size: .; V gene: TRBV6-5; D gene: TRBD1; CDR3 protein: CASSYGDRVTYEQYF; CDR3 DNA: TGTGCCAGCAGTTATGGGGACAGGGTGACCTACGAGCAGTACTTC
J gene: TRBJ1-4; clone size: .; V gene: TRBV19; D gene: .; CDR3 protein: CASSIAPPTHEKLFF; CDR3 DNA: TGTGCCAGTAGTATAGCCCCTCCGACTCATGAAAAACTGTTTTTT
J gene: TRBJ1-1; clone size: .; V gene: TRBV28; D gene: TRBD1; CDR3 protein: CASSLGDRGTEAFF; CDR3 DNA: TGTGCCAGCAGTTTAGGTGACAGGGGAACTGAAGCTTTCTTT
J gene: TRBJ2-5; clone size: .; V gene: TRBV5-4; D gene: TRBD1; CDR3 protein: CASSLRGIETQYF; CDR3 DNA: TGTGCCAGCAGCCTCAGGGGGATCGAGACCCAGTACTTC
J gene: TRBJ2-7; clone size: .; V gene: TRBV5-6; D gene: .; CDR3 protein: CASSLFTGLGQRNF; CDR3 DNA: TGTGCCAGCAGCTTGTTTACAGGTTTGGGCCAACGGAACTTC
J gene: TRBJ1-2; clone size: .; V gene: TRBV4-1; D gene: .; CDR3 protein: CASSQDPGGSNYGYTF; CDR3 DNA: TGCGCCAGCAGCCAAGATCCCGGTGGGTCTAACTATGGCTACACCTTC
J gene: TRBJ1-3; clone size: .; V gene: TRBV4-1; D gene: .; CDR3 protein: CASSQELGNGWNTIYF; CDR3 DNA: TGCGCCAGCAGCCAAGAATTGGGAAATGGGTGGAACACCATATATTTT
J gene: TRBJ1-3; clone size: .; V gene: TRBV9; D gene: TRBD1; CDR3 protein: CASSAGGQGNTIYF; CDR3 DNA: TGTGCCAGCAGCGCAGGGGGACAGGGAAACACCATATATTTT
J gene: TRBJ2-1; clone size: .; V gene: TRBV5-6; D gene: .; CDR3 protein: CASSWYNEQFF; CDR3 DNA: TGTGCCAGCAGCTGGTACAATGAGCAGTTCTTC
J gene: TRBJ1-5; clone size: .; V gene: TRBV10-2; D gene: .; CDR3 protein: CASSELEPNQPQHF; CDR3 DNA: TGCGCCAGCAGTGAGCTGGAGCCTAATCAGCCCCAGCATTTT
J gene: TRBJ1-2; clone size: .; V gene: TRBV6-1; D gene: .; CDR3 protein: CASREGGSYGYTF; CDR3 DNA: TGTGCCAGCAGGGAGGGGGGTTCCTATGGCTACACCTTC
J gene: TRBJ1-3; clone size: .; V gene: TRBV11-2; D gene: .; CDR3 protein: CASSPALFGNTIYF; CDR3 DNA: TGTGCCAGCTCACCTGCCCTCTTTGGAAACACCATATATTTT
J gene: TRBJ1-2; clone size: .; V gene: TRBV19; D gene: .; CDR3 protein: CASSLQGTQTAGYTF; CDR3 DNA: TGTGCCAGTAGCCTCCAAGGGACCCAAACGGCTGGCTACACCTTC
J gene: TRBJ1-5; clone size: once; V gene: TRBV30; D gene: .; CDR3 protein: CAWSQRWGNQPQHF; CDR3 DNA: TGTGCCTGGAGTCAAAGGTGGGGGAATCAGCCCCAGCATTTT
J gene: TRBJ2-3; clone size: .; V gene: TRBV7-9; D gene: TRBD2; CDR3 protein: CASSLALGGSGTDTQYF; CDR3 DNA: TGTGCCAGCAGCTTAGCGCTGGGGGGGTCAGGCACAGATACGCAGTATTTT
J gene: TRBJ2-7; clone size: .; V gene: TRBV6-6; D gene: TRBD1; CDR3 protein: CASSYSGGLVEQYF; CDR3 DNA: TGTGCCAGCAGTTACTCAGGGGGCCTGGTCGAGCAGTACTTC
J gene: TRBJ2-3; clone size: .; V gene: TRBV7-9; D gene: .; CDR3 protein: CASSSQGWGRDTQYF; CDR3 DNA: TGTGCCAGCAGCTCACAGGGCTGGGGGAGGGATACGCAGTATTTT
J gene: TRBJ2-3; clone size: .; V gene: TRBV5-6; D gene: TRBD2; CDR3 protein: CASSAGGRSTDTQYF; CDR3 DNA: TGTGCCAGCAGCGCGGGGGGCCGGAGCACAGATACGCAGTATTTT
J gene: TRBJ1-5; clone size: once; V gene: TRBV2; D gene: .; CDR3 protein: CASSVMGSNQPQHF; CDR3 DNA: TGTGCCAGCAGTGTCATGGGCAGCAATCAGCCCCAGCATTTT
J gene: TRBJ2-7; clone size: .; V gene: TRBV7-2; D gene: TRBD1; CDR3 protein: CASSLETGGSYEQYF; CDR3 DNA: TGTGCCAGCAGCTTAGAAACAGGGGGATCCTACGAGCAGTACTTC
J gene: TRBJ1-5; clone size: once; V gene: TRBV2; D gene: .; CDR3 protein: CASGRGPSNQPQHF; CDR3 DNA: TGTGCCAGCGGGCGGGGCCCTAGCAATCAGCCCCAGCATTTT
J gene: TRBJ1-6; clone size: few; V gene: TRBV30; D gene: TRBD1; CDR3 protein: CAWSPGQGNNSPLHF; CDR3 DNA: TGTGCCTGGAGTCCAGGACAGGGAAATAATTCACCCCTCCACTTT
J gene: TRBJ2-7; clone size: .; V gene: TRBV5-6; D gene: TRBD1; CDR3 protein: CASHYTGTGPYEQYF; CDR3 DNA: TGTGCCAGCCATTACACCGGGACAGGGCCCTACGAGCAGTACTTC
J gene: TRBJ1-1; clone size: once; V gene: TRBV7-9; D gene: TRBD1; CDR3 protein: CASSLASGTGAGAFF; CDR3 DNA: TGTGCCAGCAGCTTAGCCTCCGGGACAGGGGCTGGGGCTTTCTTT
J gene: TRBJ1-5; clone size: .; V gene: TRBV18; D gene: .; CDR3 protein: CASSSTDSNQPQHF; CDR3 DNA: TGTGCCAGCTCATCGACAGATAGCAATCAGCCCCAGCATTTT
J gene: TRBJ2-2; clone size: .; V gene: TRBV5-1; D gene: .; CDR3 protein: CASSRSSGTGELFF; CDR3 DNA: TGCGCCAGCAGCAGGAGTTCGGGCACCGGGGAGCTGTTTTTT
J gene: TRBJ2-7; clone size: .; V gene: TRBV6-4; D gene: TRBD1; CDR3 protein: CASSQPEPGQGSYEQYF; CDR3 DNA: TGTGCCAGCAGTCAGCCCGAACCGGGACAGGGGTCCTACGAGCAGTACTTC
J gene: TRBJ2-7; clone size: .; V gene: TRBV4-3; D gene: TRBD2; CDR3 protein: CASSQRAGTSGTSYEQYF; CDR3 DNA: TGCGCCAGCAGCCAGAGGGCCGGGACTAGCGGGACTTCCTACGAGCAGTACTTC
J gene: TRBJ1-1; clone size: .; V gene: TRBV30; D gene: .; CDR3 protein: CAWSRTPPSPRGAFF; CDR3 DNA: TGTGCCTGGAGCCGAACCCCGCCTTCCCCCAGAGGAGCTTTCTTT
J gene: TRBJ2-1; clone size: .; V gene: TRBV11-2; D gene: TRBD2; CDR3 protein: CASSVSGGAYNEQFF; CDR3 DNA: TGTGCCAGCAGCGTTAGCGGGGGGGCCTACAATGAGCAGTTCTTC
J gene: TRBJ2-3; clone size: once; V gene: TRBV7-2; D gene: TRBD2; CDR3 protein: CASSITKRGSGTDTQYF; CDR3 DNA: TGTGCCAGCAGTATAACTAAGCGGGGGAGTGGCACAGATACGCAGTATTTT
J gene: TRBJ1-1; clone size: .; V gene: TRBV10-3; D gene: TRBD1; CDR3 protein: CATHTGEINTEAFF; CDR3 DNA: TGTGCCACACATACAGGGGAAATTAACACTGAAGCTTTCTTT
J gene: TRBJ2-2; clone size: once; V gene: TRBV28; D gene: .; CDR3 protein: CASSLWETGELFF; CDR3 DNA: TGTGCCAGCAGTTTATGGGAAACCGGGGAGCTGTTTTTT
J gene: TRBJ1-1; clone size: .; V gene: TRBV11-3; D gene: .; CDR3 protein: CASSLVGDTEAFF; CDR3 DNA: TGTGCCAGCAGCTTAGTTGGGGACACTGAAGCTTTCTTT
J gene: TRBJ2-3; clone size: .; V gene: TRBV7-2; D gene: .; CDR3 protein: CASSDHLSRVRTSTDTQYF; CDR3 DNA: TGTGCCAGCAGCGACCACTTAAGCCGTGTACGAACTAGCACAGATACGCAGTATTTT
J gene: TRBJ2-2; clone size: .; V gene: TRBV5-4; D gene: .; CDR3 protein: CASSLNIANTGELFF; CDR3 DNA: TGTGCCAGCAGCCTGAACATCGCGAACACCGGGGAGCTGTTTTTT